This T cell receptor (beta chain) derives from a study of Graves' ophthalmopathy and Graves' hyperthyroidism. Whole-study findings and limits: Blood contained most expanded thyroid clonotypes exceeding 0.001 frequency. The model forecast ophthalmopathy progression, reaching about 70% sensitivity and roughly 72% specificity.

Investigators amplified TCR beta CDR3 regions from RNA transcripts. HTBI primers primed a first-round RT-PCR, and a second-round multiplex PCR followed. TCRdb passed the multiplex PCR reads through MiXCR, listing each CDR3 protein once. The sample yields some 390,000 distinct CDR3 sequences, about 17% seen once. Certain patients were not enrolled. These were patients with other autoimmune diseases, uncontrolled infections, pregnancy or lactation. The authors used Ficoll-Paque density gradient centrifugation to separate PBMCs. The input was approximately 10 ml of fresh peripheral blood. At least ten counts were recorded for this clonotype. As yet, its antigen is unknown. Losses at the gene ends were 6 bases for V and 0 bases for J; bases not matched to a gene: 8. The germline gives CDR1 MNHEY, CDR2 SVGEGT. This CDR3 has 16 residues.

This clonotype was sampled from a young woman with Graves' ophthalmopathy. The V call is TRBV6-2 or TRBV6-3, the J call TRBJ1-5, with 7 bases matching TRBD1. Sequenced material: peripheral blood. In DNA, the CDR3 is TGTGCCAGCAGCCGAAACAGGGGCTATAGCAATCAGCCCCAGCATTTT. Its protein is CASSRNRGYSNQPQHF.